This T cell receptor beta chain is drawn from a study of human T cells and chemical hapten exposure. Study results and limitations: Significantly more large CDR3 similarity clusters were formed by expanded TCRs than by controls.

Time point described: patch test 3, about 24 weeks after DPC sensitization. Noted treatment: therapeutic diphenylcyclopropenone sensitization with weekly scalp DPC. Participating donors were patients with alopecia, aged 18 to 70 years, considered appropriate candidates for DPC. It was unfractionated whole blood from which total RNA was extracted. On this clonotype: What it recognizes is unknown.

The library put unique molecular identifiers onto individual cDNA molecules. TCRdb re-called the RACE reads with MiXCR, one entry per CDR3 protein. Here the sample spans approximately 90,000 distinct CDR3 sequences, roughly 27% being singletons. With 4 bases clipped from V and 4 bases from J, the junction kept 18 bases outside the gene matches. The CDR3 has 19 amino acids. Sample: whole blood, taken in connection with sensitization to the hapten diphenylcyclopropenone (DPC). This receptor was taken from a man aged 40-49 years with alopecia areata. Some clones in this sample may be carry-over from other donors' samples. The V and J genes are TRBV12-3 or TRBV12-4 and TRBJ2-5, with 10 bases that match TRBD2. CDR3 region: CASSYGTVDSGRGRETQYF. CDR3 bases: TGTGCCAGCAGTTACGGGACAGTTGACAGCGGGAGGGGAAGAGAGACCCAGTACTTC.